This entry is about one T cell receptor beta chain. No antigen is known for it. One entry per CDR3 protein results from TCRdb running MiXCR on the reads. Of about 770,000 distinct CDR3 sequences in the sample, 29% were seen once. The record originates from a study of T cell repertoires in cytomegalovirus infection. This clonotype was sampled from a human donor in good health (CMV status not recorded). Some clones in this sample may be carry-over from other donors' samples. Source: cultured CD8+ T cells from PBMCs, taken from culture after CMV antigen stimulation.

CDR3 DNA sequence: TGTGCCAGCAGCCTAAATTCCGGGACAGGGGCGCCGGGCACCGGGGAGCTGTTTTTT. It translates to CASSLNSGTGAPGTGELFF. The chain couples TRBV6-1 to TRBJ2-2, with 10 bases lining up with TRBD1. J gave up 4 bases and V 6 bases, and 17 bases lay outside the gene matches. Germline CDR1 MNHNS, CDR2 SASEGT. The CDR3 has 19 amino acids.